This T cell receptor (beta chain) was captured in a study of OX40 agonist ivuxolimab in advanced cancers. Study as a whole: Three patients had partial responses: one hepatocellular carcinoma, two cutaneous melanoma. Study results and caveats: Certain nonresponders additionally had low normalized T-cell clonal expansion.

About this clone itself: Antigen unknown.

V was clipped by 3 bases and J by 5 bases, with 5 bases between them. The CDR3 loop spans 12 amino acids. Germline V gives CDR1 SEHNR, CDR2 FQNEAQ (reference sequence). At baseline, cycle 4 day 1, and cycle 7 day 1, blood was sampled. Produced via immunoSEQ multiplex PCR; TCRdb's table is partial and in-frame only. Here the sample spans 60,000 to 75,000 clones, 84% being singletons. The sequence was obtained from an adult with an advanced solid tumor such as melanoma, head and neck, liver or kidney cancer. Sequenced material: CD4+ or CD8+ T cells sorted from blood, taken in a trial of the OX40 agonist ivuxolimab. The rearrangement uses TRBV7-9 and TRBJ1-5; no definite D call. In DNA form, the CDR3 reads TGTGCCAGCAGCTTTTCCGATCAGCCCCAGCATTTT. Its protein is CASSFSDQPQHF.